This T cell receptor (beta chain) was found in a study of Tregs in tolerant kidney transplant recipients. The method was immunoSEQ multiplex PCR; TCRdb's version includes in-frame clones alone and lacks a portion of them. Among approximately 60,000 clones, around 88% were seen once, and the ten largest hold about 5.5%. This clone was counted ten times or more. Antigen unknown. General study results and limits: Validation in larger populations is needed because few patients were studied. No direct test of biological reproducibility was done here.

There are 14 residues in the CDR3. Germline CDR1 LNHNV, CDR2 YYDKDF (reference sequence). The ends were cut back, 0 bases at V and 8 bases at J, with 8 bases in the middle. The sequencing sample was made of CD4+ T cells from blood. The receptor's source is a human donor in good health. V gene TRBV15 combines with J gene TRBJ1-6; D uncertain. CDR3 in DNA: TGTGCCACCAGCAGAGAACCGGGGTATTCACCCCTCCACTTT. Residues: CATSREPGYSPLHF.